The clone carrying this T cell receptor (beta chain) was detected only a few times. Cohort allocation depended upon clinical history that participants reported. These data come from a study of blood T cell repertoires in COVID-19. On the study more broadly: Some COVID-19 samples were acute and others convalescent; all came from the United States, Italy and Spain.

This CDR3 region has 14 residues. CDR1 and CDR2 (germline): LGHNA, YSLEER. The V and J ends lost 3 bases and 4 bases respectively, with 12 bases between them. In the original analysis: Cell counts per sample came from amplifying reference gene primers. Here immunoSEQ multiplex PCR was the method, and the copy in TCRdb shows in-frame clones only, minus some. From that table come the V and J calls and clone size; the DNA was used to work out D and trimming. The sample contains approximately 140,000 clones, about nine tenths of which appear only once. The J gene is TRBJ1-1, the V gene TRBV4-3; TRBD1 is a possible D gene (6 bases). Sequences were obtained from PBMCs or T cells enriched from blood (not recorded which). This clonotype was sampled from a woman in her thirties or forties who had been exposed to COVID-19. CDR3 sequence reads: CASSQVRGSTEAFF. In nucleotides, the CDR3 is TGCGCCAGCAGCCAGGTCAGGGGATCCACTGAAGCTTTCTTT.